A selection of T cell receptor beta chains follows, all from one sample in a study of T cell responses to AZD1222 COVID-19 vaccine. The data were produced by immunoSEQ multiplex PCR, yet TCRdb's version contains in-frame clones alone and is incomplete. The repertoire holds 140,000 or so clones, with 90% to 95% as singletons. Sample: peripheral blood, taken after recovery from COVID-19. The source of these receptors is an adult who had recovered from COVID-19. CDR3s include the opening cysteine and the closing phenylalanine or tryptophan. A D gene is named only where the DNA matches it firmly. Where a row states a size, it is once, few, many or the class of an expanded clone; other rows omit it.

CDR3nt	CDR3aa	v_gene	j_gene	d_gene	abundance
TGTGCCCCATCGGGTGGACTAGCGGAACTCTACGAGCAGTACTTC	CAPSGGLAELYEQYF	TRBV10-3	TRBJ2-7	TRBD2	once
TGTGCCAGCAGATTACATGAGCAGTTCTTC	CASRLHEQFF	TRBV12-3/TRBV12-4	TRBJ2-1	NA	once
TGCGCCAGCACCTCGGGACTAGCGAGTTACGAGCAGTACTTC	CASTSGLASYEQYF	TRBV5-1	TRBJ2-7	TRBD2	NA
TGTGCCAGCAGACTGGGACTAGCGAGCTCCTACAATGAGCAGTTCTTC	CASRLGLASSYNEQFF	TRBV27	TRBJ2-1	TRBD2	many
TGTGCCAGCAGCCAACGGGACAGGGAAACAGATACGCAGTATTTT	CASSQRDRETDTQYF	TRBV4-2	TRBJ2-3	TRBD1	NA
TGTGCCAGCTCACCACCGTCCCAGGGTGAATCACCCCTCCACTTT	CASSPPSQGESPLHF	TRBV18	TRBJ1-6	NA	NA
TGTGCCAGCAGCGAAGGACTAGCGGGAGGAGGGTCCTCCTACGAGCAGTACTTC	CASSEGLAGGGSSYEQYF	TRBV9	TRBJ2-7	TRBD2	NA
TGTGCCAGCAGTCCGGCCGGACAGGGAGGCAATCAGCCCCAGCATTTT	CASSPAGQGGNQPQHF	TRBV28	TRBJ1-5	TRBD1	NA
TGTGCCAGCAGCGCTTGGGCCTCGTATCAGCCCCAGCATTTT	CASSAWASYQPQHF	TRBV5-8	TRBJ1-5	NA	once
TGTGCCAGCAGTCGGACTAGCGGGAGTAATAATGAGCAGTTCTTC	CASSRTSGSNNEQFF	TRBV27	TRBJ2-1	TRBD2	NA
TGTGCCTGGACTTCGGGCAGGGGGCATTACGAGCAGTACTTC	CAWTSGRGHYEQYF	TRBV30	TRBJ2-7	TRBD1	few
TGTGCCAGCAGTTTAAGGGGGAGCTCCTATAATTCACCCCTCCACTTT	CASSLRGSSYNSPLHF	TRBV28	TRBJ1-6	NA	NA
TGCGCCAGCAGCCAATTCACTGGGGCGGGAGCCTTGCGCGAGCAGTACTTC	CASSQFTGAGALREQYF	TRBV4-1	TRBJ2-7	TRBD2	NA
TGCGCCAGCAGCCGAGGAGGGGCCGGGGAGCTGTTTTTT	CASSRGGAGELFF	TRBV5-1	TRBJ2-2	NA	NA
TGTGCCAGCAGTTTATTCGGGGGACTCGGTGGCTACACCTTC	CASSLFGGLGGYTF	TRBV28	TRBJ1-2	NA	NA
TGTGCCTGGAGTCTTAACCGACAGGTTAACTATGGCTACACCTTC	CAWSLNRQVNYGYTF	TRBV30	TRBJ1-2	NA	NA
TGCAGCGTTTATCGGGAGTCAGATACGCAGTATTTT	CSVYRESDTQYF	TRBV29-1	TRBJ2-3	NA	NA
TGTGCCAGTAGTATTAGGGGCTACAGTGGCTACACCTTC	CASSIRGYSGYTF	TRBV19	TRBJ1-2	NA	NA
TGTGCCAGCAGGGGGAGATTTGTTCTTCAAAGCTCCTACGAGCAGTACTTC	CASRGRFVLQSSYEQYF	TRBV28	TRBJ2-7	NA	NA
TGTGCCAGCAGCACTCGACAGGGGGCGAACTATGGCTACACCTTC	CASSTRQGANYGYTF	TRBV7-9	TRBJ1-2	TRBD1	NA
TGTGCCAGTAGTATATCAGGGATGGAGACCCAGTACTTC	CASSISGMETQYF	TRBV19	TRBJ2-5	NA	NA
TGCGCCAGCAGACCCGAGGGGATAGCCTCTGGAAACACCATATATTTT	CASRPEGIASGNTIYF	TRBV5-1	TRBJ1-3	NA	NA
TGTGCCAGCAGATCTGTAGGACAGGGATATGGCTACACCTTC	CASRSVGQGYGYTF	TRBV27	TRBJ1-2	TRBD1	NA
TGTGCCAGCAGTGAATGGGGGGGGCAGCTGTTTTTT	CASSEWGGQLFF	TRBV2	TRBJ2-2	NA	NA
TGTGCCAGCAGCTTAGTGGCAGGGTACGGGTCTGAAGCTTTCTTT	CASSLVAGYGSEAFF	TRBV7-6	TRBJ1-1	NA	few
TGTGCCAGCTCCAGCCGCGGTGGAAATAGCAATCAGCCCCAGCATTTT	CASSSRGGNSNQPQHF	TRBV18	TRBJ1-5	NA	NA
TGTGCCAGCAGCTTAGTTGTACAGGGTAAACACGAGCAGTACTTC	CASSLVVQGKHEQYF	TRBV11-2	TRBJ2-7	NA	NA
TGTGCCAGCAGTGAGTTTACCAGTATGAACACTGAAGCTTTCTTT	CASSEFTSMNTEAFF	TRBV6-1	TRBJ1-1	NA	NA
TGTGCCATCAGTGATGCGCCTTACAATGAGCAGTTCTTC	CAISDAPYNEQFF	TRBV10-3	TRBJ2-1	NA	NA
TGCGCCAGTGGTGCTAAAGGGAACACCGGGGAGCTGTTTTTT	CASGAKGNTGELFF	TRBV5-1	TRBJ2-2	NA	NA
TGTGCCAGCAGTACTTACTCACTTACTTGGAACACTGAAGCTTTCTTT	CASSTYSLTWNTEAFF	TRBV28	TRBJ1-1	NA	NA
TGTGCCAGCAGTTACAGACAGGGGGCCATCCAAGAGACCCAGTACTTC	CASSYRQGAIQETQYF	TRBV6-2/TRBV6-3	TRBJ2-5	TRBD1	once
TGTGCCAGCAGCCAAGCAGGGGGCAACGCTGAAGCTTTCTTT	CASSQAGGNAEAFF	TRBV3-1/TRBV3-2	TRBJ1-1	TRBD1	NA
TGTGCCAGCAGTTTAACGGGGACAAACTCCTACGAGCAGTACTTC	CASSLTGTNSYEQYF	TRBV27	TRBJ2-7	NA	NA
TGTGCCAGCAGCCAAGGAACTAGCGAGGGCACAGATACGCAGTATTTT	CASSQGTSEGTDTQYF	TRBV3-1/TRBV3-2	TRBJ2-3	TRBD2	NA
TGTGCCAGCGGCCCCAGGTTCGTCTCCTACGAGCAGTACTTC	CASGPRFVSYEQYF	TRBV28	TRBJ2-7	NA	NA
TGTGCCAGCAAGTCTCCTAGCGGGAGGGTGGGCGAGGAGCTGTTTTTT	CASKSPSGRVGEELFF	TRBV2	TRBJ2-2	TRBD2	once
TGTGCCAGCAGCTTGGTGGGATACGGCTACGAGCAGTACTTC	CASSLVGYGYEQYF	TRBV5-6	TRBJ2-7	NA	NA
TGTGCCAGTAGTATTAGCGGGAACTACGAGCAGTACTTC	CASSISGNYEQYF	TRBV19	TRBJ2-7	TRBD2	NA
TGTGCCAGCAGCCAGGGACATCCAGACAGTACGGGCACCAAAAACATTCAGTACTTC	CASSQGHPDSTGTKNIQYF	TRBV3-1/TRBV3-2	TRBJ2-4	NA	NA
TGTGCCACCGCCAAATCGAGCTCCTATAATTCACCCCTCCACTTT	CATAKSSSYNSPLHF	TRBV7-8	TRBJ1-6	NA	once
TGTGCCAGTAGTATTGGTGGGGGGGGGAGCAATCAGCCCCAGCATTTT	CASSIGGGGSNQPQHF	TRBV19	TRBJ1-5	NA	NA
TGTGCCAGCAGCGTAGGTAGGGCTGGGAACACTGAAGCTTTCTTT	CASSVGRAGNTEAFF	TRBV9	TRBJ1-1	NA	NA